The entry below describes one TCR beta chain. As yet, its antigen is unknown. These data are taken from a study of shared clonotypes between healthy human individuals. Study results and caveats: Naive CD4 clonotypes were shared across a handful of donors at roughly 5%. All-four-donor shared clonotypes had higher generation probabilities than non-shared clonotypes did.

CDR3 length equals 15 residues. The germline V gene encodes CDR1 MNHNS and CDR2 SASEGT. V gave up 2 bases and J gave up 7 bases; unmatched junction bases: 7. Each subset's genomic DNA was split evenly across several immunoSEQ plates. Per the original data handling: Junction-only immunoSEQ sequences carried no quality scores, so filtering differed. Sequencing was performed with immunoSEQ multiplex PCR; in TCRdb, only in-frame clones are kept and a portion is missing. V, J and clone size derive from that table, while D and trimming were established from the DNA sequence. This table has 550,000 to 750,000 clones, 92% appearing once. Positively selected for CCR7, the CD45RO-negative cells used as naive CD8 cells excluded terminally differentiated effector memory CD45RA+ cells.

The sequenced sample was naive CD8+ T cells sorted from blood. The gene calls are TRBV6-1 and TRBJ1-2; 10 nucleotides match TRBD1. This sequence originates from a man aged 25-40 years in good health. CDR3 in amino acids: CASSEIGQGVSGYTF. CDR3 in DNA: TGTGCCAGCAGTGAAATCGGACAGGGGGTGAGTGGCTACACCTTC.